This T cell receptor beta chain is drawn from a study of neoadjuvant anti-PD-1 for oral cavity cancer. Study details: Patients without progression received a fourth nivolumab dose around day 43, then surgical resection on days 50-56.

Findings and limits, study-wide: Each response group had just a few patients in TCR analyses.

Germline assignment: CDR1 LNHDA and CDR2 SQIVND (reference sequence). The CDR3 loop spans 14 amino acids. The V gene end was trimmed by 4 bases and the J gene end by 7 bases; junction bases not matched to a gene: 6. This clone was recorded a few times. Its antigen is as yet unknown. Sequencing was performed with immunoSEQ multiplex PCR; in TCRdb, only in-frame clones are kept and a portion is missing. The sample holds 15,000 to 20,000 clones, 55% to 70% seen once. The source material was PBMCs, sampled before nivolumab (anti-PD-1) treatment. This rearrangement joins TRBV19 to TRBJ2-1; 8 nucleotides match TRBD2. This TCR derives from a person between 40 and 79 years old with oral cavity squamous cell carcinoma. CDR3 nucleotides: TGTGCCAGTAGTACGGGAGCGGGAGTTAATGAGCAGTTCTTC. Its translation: CASSTGAGVNEQFF.